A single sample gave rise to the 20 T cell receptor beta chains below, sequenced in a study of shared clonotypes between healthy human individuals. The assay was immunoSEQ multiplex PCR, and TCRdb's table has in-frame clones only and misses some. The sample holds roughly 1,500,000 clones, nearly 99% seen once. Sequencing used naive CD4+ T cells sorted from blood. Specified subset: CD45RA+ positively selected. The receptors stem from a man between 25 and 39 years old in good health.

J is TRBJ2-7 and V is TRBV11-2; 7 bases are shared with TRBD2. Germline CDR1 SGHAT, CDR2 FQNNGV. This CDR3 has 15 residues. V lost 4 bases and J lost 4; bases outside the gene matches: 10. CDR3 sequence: CASSSLGGNRYEQYF. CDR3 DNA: TGTGCCAGCAGCTCCCTGGGAGGGAACAGATACGAGCAGTACTTC.

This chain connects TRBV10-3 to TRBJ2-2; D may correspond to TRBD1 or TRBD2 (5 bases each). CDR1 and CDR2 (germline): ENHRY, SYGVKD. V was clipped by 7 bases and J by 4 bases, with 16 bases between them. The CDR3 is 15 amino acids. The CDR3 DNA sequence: TGTGCCATCAACGCCGGGGCAGGTAGCACCGGGGAGCTGTTTTTT. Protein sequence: CAINAGAGSTGELFF.

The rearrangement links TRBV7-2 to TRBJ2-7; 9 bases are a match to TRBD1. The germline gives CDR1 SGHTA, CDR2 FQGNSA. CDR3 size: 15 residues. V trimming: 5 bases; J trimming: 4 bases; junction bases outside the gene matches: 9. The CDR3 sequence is CASSKRTGAEYEQYF. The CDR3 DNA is TGTGCCAGCAGCAAACGGACAGGGGCGGAATACGAGCAGTACTTC.

This CDR3 is CASSLDARSIQYF. The DNA of the CDR3 is TGTGCCAGCAGCTTAGACGCTAGATCCATTCAGTACTTC. This chain links TRBV7-2 with TRBJ2-4, with D hard to call. The germline V and J ends were trimmed by 1 base and 9 bases, with 10 bases remaining between them. The CDR3 has 13 amino acids. Germline CDR1 reads SGHTA; CDR2 reads FQGNSA.

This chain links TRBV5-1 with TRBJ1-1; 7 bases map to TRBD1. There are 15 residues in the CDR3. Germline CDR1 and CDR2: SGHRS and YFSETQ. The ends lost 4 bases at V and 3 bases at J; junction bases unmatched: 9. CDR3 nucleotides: TGCGCCAGCAGCGCCGAGACAGGGATCGACACTGAAGCTTTCTTT. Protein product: CASSAETGIDTEAFF.

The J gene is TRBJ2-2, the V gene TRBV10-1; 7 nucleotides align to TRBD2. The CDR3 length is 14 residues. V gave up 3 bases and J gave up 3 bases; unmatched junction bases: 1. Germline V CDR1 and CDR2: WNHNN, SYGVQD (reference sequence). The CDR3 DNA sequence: TGCGCCAGCAGTGAACTAGCGTACACCGGGGAGCTGTTTTTT. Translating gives CASSELAYTGELFF.

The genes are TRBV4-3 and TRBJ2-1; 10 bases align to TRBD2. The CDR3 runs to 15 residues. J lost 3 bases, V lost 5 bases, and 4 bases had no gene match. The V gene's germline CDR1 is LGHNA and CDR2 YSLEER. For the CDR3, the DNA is TGCGCCAGCAGCGTACGACTAGCGGGCTACAATGAGCAGTTCTTC. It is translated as CASSVRLAGYNEQFF.

The CDR3 sequence: CASSALAGGADTQYF. The CDR3, as DNA: TGTGCCAGCAGCGCCCTAGCGGGAGGGGCAGATACGCAGTATTTT. The rearrangement uses TRBV27 and TRBJ2-3; TRBD2 aligns across 12 bases. This CDR3 has 15 amino acids. Germline lookup yields CDR1 MNHEY and CDR2 SMNVEV (reference sequence). Trimming took 6 bases from V and 4 from J; bases not matched to a gene: 5.

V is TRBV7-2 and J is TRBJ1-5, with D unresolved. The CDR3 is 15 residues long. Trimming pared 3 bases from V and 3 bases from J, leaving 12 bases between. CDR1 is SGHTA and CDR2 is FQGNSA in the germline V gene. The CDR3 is CASSLFRAVNQPQHF. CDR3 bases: TGTGCCAGCAGCTTGTTCCGGGCCGTCAATCAGCCCCAGCATTTT.

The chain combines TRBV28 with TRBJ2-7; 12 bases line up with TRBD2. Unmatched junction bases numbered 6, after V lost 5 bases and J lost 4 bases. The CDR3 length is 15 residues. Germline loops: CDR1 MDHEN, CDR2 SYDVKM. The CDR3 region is CASSRFGLAGYEQYF. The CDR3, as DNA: TGTGCCAGCAGTAGGTTTGGACTAGCGGGGTACGAGCAGTACTTC.

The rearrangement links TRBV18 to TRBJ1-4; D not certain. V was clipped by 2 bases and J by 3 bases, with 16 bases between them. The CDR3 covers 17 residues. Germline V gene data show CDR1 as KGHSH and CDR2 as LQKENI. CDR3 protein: CASSPTTRAGSNEKLFF. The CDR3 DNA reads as TGTGCCAGCTCACCAACTACAAGGGCTGGGTCTAATGAAAAACTGTTTTTT.

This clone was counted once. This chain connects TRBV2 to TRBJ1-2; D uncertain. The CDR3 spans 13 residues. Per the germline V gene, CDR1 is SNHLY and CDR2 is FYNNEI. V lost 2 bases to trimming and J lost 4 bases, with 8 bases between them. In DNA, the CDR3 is TGTGCCAGCAGTGAACCAGAAAGCTATGGCTACACCTTC. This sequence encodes CASSEPESYGYTF.

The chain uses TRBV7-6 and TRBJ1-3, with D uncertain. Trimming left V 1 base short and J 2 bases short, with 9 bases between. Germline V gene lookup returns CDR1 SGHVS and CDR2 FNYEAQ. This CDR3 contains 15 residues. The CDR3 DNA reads TGTGCCAGCAGCTTAGACACCTACCCTGGAAACACCATATATTTT. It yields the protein CASSLDTYPGNTIYF. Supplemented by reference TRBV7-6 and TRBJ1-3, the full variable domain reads GAGVSQSPRYKVTKRGQDVALRCDPISGHVSLYWYRQALGQGPEFLTYFNYEAQQDKSGLPNDRFSAERPEGSISTLTIQRTEQRDSAMYRCASSLDTYPGNTIYFGEGSWLTVV.

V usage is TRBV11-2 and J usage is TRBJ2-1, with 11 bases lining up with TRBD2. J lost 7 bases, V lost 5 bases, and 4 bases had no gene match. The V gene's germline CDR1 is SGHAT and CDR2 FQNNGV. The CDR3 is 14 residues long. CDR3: CASSEGLAENEQFF. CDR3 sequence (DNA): TGTGCCAGCAGCGAGGGACTAGCGGAGAATGAGCAGTTCTTC.

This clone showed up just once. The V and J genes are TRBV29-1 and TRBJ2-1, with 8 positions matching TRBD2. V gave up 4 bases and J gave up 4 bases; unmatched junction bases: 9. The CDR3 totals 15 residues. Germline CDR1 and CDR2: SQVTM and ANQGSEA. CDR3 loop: CSVVAIAGPYNEQFF. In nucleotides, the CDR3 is TGCAGCGTTGTGGCGATAGCGGGACCGTACAATGAGCAGTTCTTC.

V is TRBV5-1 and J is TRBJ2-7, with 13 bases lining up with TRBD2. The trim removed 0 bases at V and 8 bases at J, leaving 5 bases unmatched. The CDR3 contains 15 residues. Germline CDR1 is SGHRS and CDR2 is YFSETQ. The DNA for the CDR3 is TGCGCCAGCAGCTTGGACGGGACTAGCGGGAATAAGCAGTACTTC. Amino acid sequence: CASSLDGTSGNKQYF.

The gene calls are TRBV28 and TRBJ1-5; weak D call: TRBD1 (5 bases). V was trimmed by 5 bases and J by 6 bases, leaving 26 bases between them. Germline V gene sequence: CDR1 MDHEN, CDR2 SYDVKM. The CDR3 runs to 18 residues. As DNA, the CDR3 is TGTGCCAGCAGTCCCTATAAGGGGAGTGAGATCTATCGTCAGCCCCAGCATTTT. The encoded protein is CASSPYKGSEIYRQPQHF.

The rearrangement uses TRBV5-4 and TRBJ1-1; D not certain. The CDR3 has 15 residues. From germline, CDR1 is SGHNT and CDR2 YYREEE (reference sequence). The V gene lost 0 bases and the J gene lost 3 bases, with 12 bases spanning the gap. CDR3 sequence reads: CASSLASGRHTEAFF. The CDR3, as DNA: TGTGCCAGCAGCTTGGCCTCGGGCAGGCACACTGAAGCTTTCTTT.

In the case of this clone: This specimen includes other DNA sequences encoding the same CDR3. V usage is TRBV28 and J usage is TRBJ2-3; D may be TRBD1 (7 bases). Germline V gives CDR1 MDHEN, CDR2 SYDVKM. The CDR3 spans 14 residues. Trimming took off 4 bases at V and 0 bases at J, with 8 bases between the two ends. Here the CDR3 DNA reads TGTGCCAGCAGTTCAGGGGGGAGCACAGATACGCAGTATTTT. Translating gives CASSSGGSTDTQYF.

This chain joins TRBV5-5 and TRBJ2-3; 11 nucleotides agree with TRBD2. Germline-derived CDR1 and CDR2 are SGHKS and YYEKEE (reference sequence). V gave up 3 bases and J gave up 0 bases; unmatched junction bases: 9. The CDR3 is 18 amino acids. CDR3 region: CASSSLTSGTISTDTQYF. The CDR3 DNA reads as TGTGCCAGCAGCTCACTGACTAGCGGGACAATTAGCACAGATACGCAGTATTTT.